Each of the 15 T cell receptor beta chains below was sequenced from the same sample in a study of cytomegalovirus exposure and HLA in healthy donors. Primers included in the PCR were 60 Vbeta and 13 Jbeta primers. Only in-frame clones appear in the TCRdb table, and some are missing; sequencing was by immunoSEQ multiplex PCR. Its table lists tens of thousands of clones. Sequenced sample: PBMCs. Receptors were obtained from a middle-aged man in good health and CMV-seronegative.

The gene calls are TRBV4-1 and TRBJ2-7, with TRBD1 identical over 10 bases. Trimming took 0 bases from V and 5 from J; bases not matched to a gene: 13. Germline V gene lookup returns CDR1 MGHRA and CDR2 YSYEKL. This CDR3 has 18 amino acids. The CDR3 DNA sequence: TGCGCCAGCAGCCAAGATCCGCGGGCGGGACAGGGGATCAACGAGCAGTACTTC. Translation gives CASSQDPRAGQGINEQYF.

This chain joins TRBV15 and TRBJ2-1; D perhaps matches TRBD1 (6 bases). The length of the CDR3 is 15 residues. V lost 0 bases and J lost 5, with 11 bases in between. The germline CDR1 and CDR2 sequences are LNHNV and YYDKDF (reference sequence). The CDR3 protein is CATSREAGADNEQFF. The CDR3 DNA reads as TGTGCCACCAGCAGAGAGGCAGGGGCGGACAATGAGCAGTTCTTC. The variable domain in full, with the rest retrieved from reference TRBV15 and TRBJ2-1, is DAMVIQNPRYQVTQFGKPVTLSCSQTLNHNVMYWYQQKSSQAPKLLFHYYDKDFNNEADTPDNFQSRRPNTSFCFLDIRSPGLGDTAMYLCATSREAGADNEQFFGPGTRLTVL.

V and J are TRBV5-1 and TRBJ2-1; D perhaps matches TRBD2 (7 bases). Trimming pared 0 bases from V and 6 bases from J, leaving 13 bases between. CDR3 length equals 15 residues. Germline lookup yields CDR1 SGHRS and CDR2 YFSETQ. CDR3 region: CASSLGGGLANEQFF. In DNA form, the CDR3 reads TGCGCCAGCAGCTTGGGGGGGGGCCTGGCCAATGAGCAGTTCTTC.

The V and J genes are TRBV6-6 and TRBJ2-5; possible D gene TRBD2, 5 bases. The CDR3 extends over 15 amino acids. CDR1 MNHNY and CDR2 SVGAGI come from the germline V gene (reference sequence). The ends were cut back, 0 bases at V and 5 bases at J, with 13 bases in the middle. In nucleotides, the CDR3 is TGTGCCAGCAGTTACTCGATCGAGGGAATCGAGACCCAGTACTTC. It is translated as CASSYSIEGIETQYF.

The chain combines TRBV7-2 with TRBJ2-3; weak D call: TRBD2 (6 bases). The germline V gene encodes CDR1 SGHTA and CDR2 FQGNSA. The V end lost 6 bases, the J end lost 3 bases, and 16 bases lay between the germline ends. The CDR3 runs to 15 residues. The CDR3 DNA follows: TGTGCCAGCAGTCCCAGGGCTAGCGAAACAGATACGCAGTATTTT. Its protein product is CASSPRASETDTQYF. Looking up the rest from reference TRBV7-2 and TRBJ2-3 gives the full variable domain: GAGVSQSPSNKVTEKGKDVELRCDPISGHTALYWYRQSLGQGLEFLIYFQGNSAPDKSGLPSDRFSAERTGGSVSTLTIQRTQQEDSAVYLCASSPRASETDTQYFGPGTRLTVL.

CDR3 sequence (DNA): TGTGCCAGTAGTGGGACGGGGGGGGATCAGCCCCAGCATTTT. Translated, it gives CASSGTGGDQPQHF. The V call is TRBV19, the J call TRBJ1-5, with D tentatively TRBD1 (5 bases). The V gene lost 5 bases and the J gene lost 5 bases, with 13 bases spanning the gap. This CDR3 is 14 amino acids long. In germline, CDR1 is LNHDA, CDR2 SQIVND (reference sequence).

The rearrangement links TRBV11-1 to TRBJ1-1; tentatively, D is TRBD1 (5 bases). The germline V and J ends were trimmed by 2 bases and 4 bases, with 11 bases remaining between them. The germline V gene encodes CDR1 SGHAT and CDR2 FQDESV (reference sequence). CDR3 length equals 14 residues. In DNA, the CDR3 is TGTGCCAGCAGCTTATCAGGGTGGGTCACTGAAGCTTTCTTT. The encoded protein is CASSLSGWVTEAFF.

This chain uses TRBV29-1 with TRBJ2-3; 9 bases match TRBD2. Germline CDR1 is SQVTM and CDR2 is ANQGSEA. V trimming: 3 bases; J trimming: 0 bases; junction bases outside the gene matches: 10. The CDR3 runs to 17 residues. CDR3 region: CSVDGGGADTSTDTQYF. DNA of the CDR3: TGCAGCGTTGATGGCGGGGGGGCTGATACTAGCACAGATACGCAGTATTTT.

V is TRBV19 and J is TRBJ1-5; 7 bases align to TRBD1. V was pared by 5 bases and J by 2 bases, with 6 bases of the junction left unmatched. The V gene's germline CDR1 is LNHDA and CDR2 SQIVND (reference sequence). CDR3 length equals 15 residues. DNA for the CDR3: TGTGCCAGTAGTCCCCCGGACAGGCGCAATCAGCCCCAGCATTTT. Encoded protein: CASSPPDRRNQPQHF.

The chain carries TRBV7-6 and TRBJ2-7; 10 bases line up with TRBD1. The V gene's germline CDR1 is SGHVS and CDR2 FNYEAQ. This CDR3 has 15 amino acids. V gave up 2 bases and J gave up 2 bases; unmatched junction bases: 3. The DNA of the CDR3 is TGTGCCAGCAGCTTACTCGGACAGGGGGCCTACGAGCAGTACTTC. Protein product: CASSLLGQGAYEQYF.

The rearrangement joins TRBV25-1 to TRBJ2-5, with D possibly matching TRBD1 (6 bases). The CDR3 totals 15 residues. Germline assignment: CDR1 MGHDK and CDR2 SYGVNS. Trimming removed 1 base at V and 5 bases at J, with 14 bases between. The CDR3 DNA sequence: TGTGCCAGCAGTGAATGGGGCGGTCAGGGGGAGACCCAGTACTTC. It codes for CASSEWGGQGETQYF.

This chain joins TRBV28 and TRBJ1-2; no definite D call. The CDR3 is 13 amino acids. CDR1 is MDHEN, CDR2 SYDVKM, per germline. Trimming pared 6 bases from V and 5 bases from J, leaving 13 bases between. CDR3 amino acids: CASSPGGLYGYTF. The CDR3 DNA reads TGTGCCAGCAGCCCCGGAGGTTTATATGGCTACACCTTC.

This chain connects TRBV29-1 to TRBJ1-1, with TRBD1 identical over 7 bases. The CDR3 runs 12 residues. The junction had 3 bases not matched to a gene; V was cut back by 7 bases and J by 1 base. CDR1 and CDR2 (germline): SQVTM, ANQGSEA. The CDR3 sequence is CSGGQKNTEAFF. The DNA of the CDR3 is TGCAGCGGGGGACAGAAGAACACTGAAGCTTTCTTT. Combining the CDR3 with reference TRBV29-1 and TRBJ1-1 gives the whole variable domain SAVISQKPSRDICQRGTSLTIQCQVDSQVTMMFWYRQQPGQSLTLIATANQGSEATYESGFVIDKFPISRPNLTFSTLTVSNMSPEDSSIYLCSGGQKNTEAFFGQGTRLTVV.

The V gene is TRBV10-3, the J gene TRBJ1-2, with 8 positions matching TRBD1. V lost 2 bases, J lost 8 bases, and 10 bases stayed unmatched. This CDR3 has 15 amino acids. CDR1 is ENHRY and CDR2 is SYGVKD in the germline V gene. The CDR3 sequence is CAISEVTGGVKGYTF. In DNA, the CDR3 is TGTGCCATCAGTGAGGTCACAGGGGGAGTGAAGGGCTACACCTTC.

V is TRBV19 and J is TRBJ2-7; possible D gene TRBD2, 5 bases. From germline, CDR1 is LNHDA and CDR2 SQIVND (reference sequence). The CDR3 is 12 amino acids. The V gene lost 6 bases and the J gene lost 8 bases, with 14 bases spanning the gap. CDR3 in amino acids: CASRSAGGKQYF. CDR3 nucleotide sequence: TGTGCCAGTAGATCCGCGGGCGGAAAGCAGTACTTC.